This TCR beta chain emerged from a study of control samples from healthy donors and cancer patients. Germline values: CDR1 MDHEN, CDR2 SYDVKM. V was cut by 5 bases and J by 1 base, with 9 bases left in between. This CDR3 is 14 amino acids long. TCRdb's copy holds only in-frame clones and misses some; the assay was immunoSEQ multiplex PCR. This table has about 92,000 clones, 82% appearing once. This chain links TRBV28 with TRBJ1-5; D is perhaps TRBD1 (6 bases). The sample consisted of blood. The TCR originated in a woman aged 55-69 years in good health. DNA of the CDR3: TGTGCCAGCAGTGGAGGGGGGAGCAATCAGCCCCAGCATTTT. It encodes CASSGGGSNQPQHF.